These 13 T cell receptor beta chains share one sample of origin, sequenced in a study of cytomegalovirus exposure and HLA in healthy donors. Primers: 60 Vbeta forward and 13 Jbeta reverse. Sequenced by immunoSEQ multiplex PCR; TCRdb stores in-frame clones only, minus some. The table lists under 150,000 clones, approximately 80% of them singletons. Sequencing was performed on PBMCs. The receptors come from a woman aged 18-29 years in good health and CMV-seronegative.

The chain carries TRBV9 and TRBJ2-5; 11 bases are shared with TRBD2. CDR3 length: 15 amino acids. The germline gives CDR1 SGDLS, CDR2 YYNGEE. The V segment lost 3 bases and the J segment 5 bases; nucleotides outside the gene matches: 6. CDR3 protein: CASSAVAGGRETQYF. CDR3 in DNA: TGTGCCAGCAGCGCTGTAGCGGGAGGGAGGGAGACCCAGTACTTC.

The CDR3 sequence: CATTLDRSSYNEQFF. CDR3 nucleotides: TGTGCCACCACCTTGGACAGATCCTCCTACAATGAGCAGTTCTTC. The chain employs TRBV15 and TRBJ2-1; a weak D match, TRBD1 (6 bases). Germline-derived CDR1 and CDR2 are LNHNV and YYDKDF (reference sequence). The CDR3 totals 15 residues. The V end was cut by 7 bases, the J end by 0 bases, with 13 bases between.

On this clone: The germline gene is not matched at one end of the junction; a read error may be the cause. The CDR3 region is CSSSLGGSDQKLFF. CDR3 coding DNA: TGTTCCAGCAGCTTAGGCGGGAGCGACCAAAAACTGTTTTTT. The chain is built from TRBV7-9 and TRBJ1-4; D is undetermined. This CDR3 spans 14 amino acids. Germline V lookup: CDR1 SEHNR, CDR2 FQNEAQ (reference sequence).

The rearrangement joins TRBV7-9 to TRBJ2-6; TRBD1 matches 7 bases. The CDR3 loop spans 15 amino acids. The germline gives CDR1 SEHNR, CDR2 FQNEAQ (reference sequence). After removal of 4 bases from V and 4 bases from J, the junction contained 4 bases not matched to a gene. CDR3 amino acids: CASSSEGAGANVLTF. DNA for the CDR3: TGTGCCAGCAGCTCCGAGGGGGCCGGGGCCAACGTCCTGACTTTC. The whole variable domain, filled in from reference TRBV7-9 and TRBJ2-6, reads DTGVSQNPRHKITKRGQNVTFRCDPISEHNRLYWYRQTLGQGPEFLTYFQNEAQLEKSRLLSDRFSAERPKGSFSTLEIQRTEQGDSAMYLCASSSEGAGANVLTFGAGSRLTVL.

Here the CDR3 DNA reads TGTGCCAGTAGTACGTCGGACAGGAGCTCCTACGAGCAGTACTTC. Its translation: CASSTSDRSSYEQYF. The rearrangement joins TRBV19 to TRBJ2-7; 7 bases map to TRBD1. The germline gives CDR1 LNHDA, CDR2 SQIVND (reference sequence). The trim removed 4 bases at V and 0 bases at J, leaving 6 bases unmatched. CDR3 length: 15 residues.

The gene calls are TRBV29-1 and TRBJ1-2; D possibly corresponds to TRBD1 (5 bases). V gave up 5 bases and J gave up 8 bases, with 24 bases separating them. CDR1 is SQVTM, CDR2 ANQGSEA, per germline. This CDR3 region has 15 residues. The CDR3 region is CSVNMGQGRVAGYTF. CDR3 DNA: TGCAGCGTTAACATGGGGCAGGGAAGGGTCGCCGGCTACACCTTC.

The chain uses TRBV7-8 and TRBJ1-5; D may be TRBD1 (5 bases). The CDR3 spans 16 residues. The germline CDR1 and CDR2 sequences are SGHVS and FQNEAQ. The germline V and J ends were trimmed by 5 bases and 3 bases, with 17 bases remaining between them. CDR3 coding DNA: TGTGCCAGCAGCCCAGAGGCAGGGCCCCCCAATCAGCCCCAGCATTTT. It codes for CASSPEAGPPNQPQHF. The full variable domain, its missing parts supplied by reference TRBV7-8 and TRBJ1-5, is GAGVSQSPRYKVAKRGQDVALRCDPISGHVSLFWYQQALGQGPEFLTYFQNEAQLDKSGLPSDRFFAERPEGSVSTLKIQRTQQEDSAVYLCASSPEAGPPNQPQHFGDGTRLSIL.

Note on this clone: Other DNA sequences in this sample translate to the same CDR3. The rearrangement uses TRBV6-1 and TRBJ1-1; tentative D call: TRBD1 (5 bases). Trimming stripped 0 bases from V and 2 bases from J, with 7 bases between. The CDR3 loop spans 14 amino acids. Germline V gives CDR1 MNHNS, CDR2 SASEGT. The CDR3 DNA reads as TGTGCCAGCAGTGAAGCGGGGGGAAACACTGAAGCTTTCTTT. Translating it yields CASSEAGGNTEAFF.

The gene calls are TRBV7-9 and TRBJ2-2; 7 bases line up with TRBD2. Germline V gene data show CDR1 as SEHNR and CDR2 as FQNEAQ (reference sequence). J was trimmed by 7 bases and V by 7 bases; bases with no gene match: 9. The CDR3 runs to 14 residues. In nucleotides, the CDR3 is TGTGCCAGCACCGTGACTAGCTTCGGCGGGGAGCTGTTTTTT. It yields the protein CASTVTSFGGELFF.

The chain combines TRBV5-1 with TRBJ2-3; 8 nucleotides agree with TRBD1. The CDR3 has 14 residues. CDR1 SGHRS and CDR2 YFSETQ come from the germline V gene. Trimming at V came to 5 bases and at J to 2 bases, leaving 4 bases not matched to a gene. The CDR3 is CASREGQATDTQYF. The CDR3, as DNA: TGCGCCAGCAGGGAGGGACAGGCCACAGATACGCAGTATTTT.

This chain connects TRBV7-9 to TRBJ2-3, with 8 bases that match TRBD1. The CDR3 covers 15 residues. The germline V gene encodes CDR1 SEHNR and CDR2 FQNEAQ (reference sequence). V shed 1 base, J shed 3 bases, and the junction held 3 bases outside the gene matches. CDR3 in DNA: TGTGCCAGCAGCTTAGTTGGGACAGGAACAGATACGCAGTATTTT. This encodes CASSLVGTGTDTQYF. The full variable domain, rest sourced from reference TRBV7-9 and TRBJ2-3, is DTGVSQNPRHKITKRGQNVTFRCDPISEHNRLYWYRQTLGQGPEFLTYFQNEAQLEKSRLLSDRFSAERPKGSFSTLEIQRTEQGDSAMYLCASSLVGTGTDTQYFGPGTRLTVL.

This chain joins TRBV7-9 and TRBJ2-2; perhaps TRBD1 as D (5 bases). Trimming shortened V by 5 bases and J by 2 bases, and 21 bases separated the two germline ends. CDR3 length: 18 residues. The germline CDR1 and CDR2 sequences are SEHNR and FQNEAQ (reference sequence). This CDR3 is CASSLMGRLGRNTGELFF. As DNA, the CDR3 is TGTGCCAGCAGCCTCATGGGGCGGCTGGGCCGTAACACCGGGGAGCTGTTTTTT.

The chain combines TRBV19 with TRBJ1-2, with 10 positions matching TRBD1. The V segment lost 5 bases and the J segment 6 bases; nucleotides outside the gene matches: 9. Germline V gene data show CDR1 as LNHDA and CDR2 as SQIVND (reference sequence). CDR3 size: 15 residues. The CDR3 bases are TGTGCCAGTAGTCCATGGACAGGGGGGCGCGATGGCTACACCTTC. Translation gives CASSPWTGGRDGYTF.